This TCR beta chain was recorded in a study of beta chain features in type 1 diabetes (dated by TCRdb to 2016 to 2018). For the wider study: No differences in mean age, gender distribution, total cell number or subset yield were found between patients and healthy donors. In the study, recently diagnosed type 1 diabetes patients and matched healthy donors were compared on the TCRB repertoires of their sorted circulating CD4+ T cell subsets. Across all samples, roughly 110,000,000 sorted cells were examined, and cell number per subset correlated strongly with RNA yield. Naive and central memory subsets were obtained from all 30 or so donors, but regulatory and stem cell-like memory subsets were isolated from only 8 patients and about 8 healthy donors.

A single peripheral blood draw of about 116 mL on average was collected from each donor into heparinised tubes. A BD FACSAria II was used to sort naive, central memory, regulatory and stem cell-like memory CD4+ T cells with a panel that included CD45RO, CCR7, CD25, CD127, CD95 and CD27. Purity was above 95% for every sorted population. Right away, PBMCs were isolated by Lymphoprep density gradient centrifugation and were stained directly, with no culture step. So that batch effects would be minimized, each experiment stained and sorted samples in pairs, pairing one healthy donor with one patient. All of the isolated RNA was reverse transcribed with the High Capacity cDNA Reverse Transcription Kit, so expressed TCRB transcripts were sequenced. Stem cell-like memory T cell samples underwent survey-depth immunoSEQ sequencing, averaging roughly 1 million total reads per sample. After sorted cells were lysed in RLT buffer, RNA was extracted with DNase-treated RNeasy Micro or Mini kits, with the choice depending on cell number. To prevent cross-contamination, each cell subset was processed individually, whereas patient and healthy donor samples were processed jointly. The immunoSEQ multiplex PCR was used to amplify TCRB sequences from cDNA, generating 87-bp fragments that spanned the CDR3 region. The amplicons were sequenced using the Illumina HiSeq platform. In the paper's pipeline: PCR bias was computationally corrected using synthetic template baselines, reads within Hamming distance 2 were collapsed, and singletons that could not be merged were discarded. Reads were aligned against IMGT so that V, D and J genes, CDR3 length and insertions or deletions at six rearrangement sites could be assigned. Within each subset, clonotype counts were normalized to the number of sorted cells before true diversity and Gini coefficients were calculated with the tcR R package. The overlap coefficient, calculated on TCRB nucleotide sequences, was used to quantify repertoire sharing. The table was pulled from immuneACCESS by TCRdb, which kept in-frame rearrangements only. Such tables lose some clones; where checked, under half of the loss comes from unresolved V genes, and the rest has no known cause. That table supplies the V and J calls and clone size; D and trimming were determined from the DNA. The sample table holds tens of thousands of clones, of which around a third were seen once. The top ten clonotypes cover approximately 0.45% of the sample.

Relative to germline, V is missing 5 bases and J is missing 0 bases, with 3 bases of the junction outside any gene match. CDR3 length: 15 amino acids, cysteine to phenylalanine. Solely the CDR3 DNA is kept, with 45 bases framed from the first base. CDR1 and CDR2, looked up from the germline V gene (reference sequence), are GTSNPN and SVGIG. On the study overall, not on this receptor specifically: PCR may preferentially amplify shorter templates, but because patient and control samples were amplified and corrected together, any resulting skew would affect both groups equally. At VDJ recombination sites, patients with type 1 diabetes made fewer insertions and deleted more nucleotides, a pattern implying thymic rearrangement abnormalities. Because the HLA sub-analyses included only small numbers of individuals, any influence of HLA type on TCRB rearrangement was left unresolved. Sequencing cDNA rather than genomic DNA could over-represent highly expressing activated cells, although activation and CD3 levels did not differ between groups. In all four CD4+ subsets, TCRB CDR3 length was moderately but significantly shorter in type 1 diabetes patients. Naive, central memory and regulatory TCRB repertoires appeared to be more similar among patients than among healthy donors.

This clone was recorded a few times. This receptor's antigen is unknown. The input lacks base qualities; no much larger clone sits a single base away. The sequence links TRBV30 to TRBJ2-6, and 8 bases in between align with TRBD1. The receptor's source is a woman between 18 and 29 years old in good health. Sequenced sample: stem cell memory CD4+ T cells from blood. The cell subset or site label of this sample denotes: stem cell-like memory CD4+ T cells. The DNA sequence is given as TGTGCCTGGGGGACAGGCCACTCTGGGGCCAACGTCCTGACTTTC. This translates into CAWGTGHSGANVLTF.